The 28 T cell receptor beta chains below come from one sample, sequenced in a study of T cells in narcolepsy. Assay used: immunoSEQ multiplex PCR; TCRdb lists only in-frame clones, some missing. This table has fewer than 25,000 clones, approximately 82% appearing once. Sequences were obtained from memory (CD45RA-) CD4+ T cells from blood. Receptor source: a human donor in good health.

The chain combines TRBV9 with TRBJ1-2, with a possible D match to TRBD1 (6 bases). The CDR3 length is 15 residues. Germline lookup yields CDR1 SGDLS and CDR2 YYNGEE. V was shortened by 0 bases and J by 8 bases, with 17 bases between the two germline ends. The CDR3 is CASSVDRAVLGGYTF. The CDR3 DNA follows: TGTGCCAGCAGCGTAGACAGGGCCGTCTTAGGAGGCTACACCTTC.

The chain joins TRBV2 to TRBJ2-1; TRBD1 aligns across 10 bases. The length of the CDR3 is 16 residues. The germline V gene has CDR1 SNHLY and CDR2 FYNNEI. The J segment lost 7 bases and the V segment lost 5 bases, leaving 11 bases of the junction unmatched. CDR3 bases: TGTGCCAGCAGTCGGGACAGGGGCCCCCTTGGGAATGAGCAGTTCTTC. Residues: CASSRDRGPLGNEQFF.

The chain uses TRBV4-2 and TRBJ2-7, with TRBD1 as a possible D gene (5 bases). The CDR3 covers 14 residues. Germline CDR1 is LGHNA and CDR2 is YNFKEQ. Trimming cost V 0 bases and J 3 bases, with 9 bases left between them. Here the CDR3 reads CASSQEFRDYEQYF. CDR3 nucleotides: TGTGCCAGCAGCCAAGAATTCAGGGACTACGAGCAGTACTTC.

CDR3 nucleotides: TGTGCCAGCAGCTCCAGTGACAGGGGTGACTACGAGCAGTACTTC. It specifies CASSSSDRGDYEQYF. J is TRBJ2-7 and V is TRBV11-2; 8 nucleotides line up with TRBD1. Trimming removed 4 bases from V and 3 bases from J; junction bases left unmatched: 8. CDR3 length: 15 amino acids. Germline CDR1 reads SGHAT; CDR2 reads FQNNGV.

This chain uses TRBV7-6 with TRBJ2-1; tentatively, D is TRBD1 (6 bases). The germline gives CDR1 SGHVS, CDR2 FNYEAQ. Between the trimmed V and J ends, which lost 5 bases and 8 bases, there was a span of 10 bases. This CDR3 has 12 amino acids. The CDR3 region has the DNA TGTGCCAGCAGCCTTACAGGGTATGAGCAGTTCTTC. It specifies CASSLTGYEQFF. Full variable domain (missing parts from reference TRBV7-6 and TRBJ2-1): GAGVSQSPRYKVTKRGQDVALRCDPISGHVSLYWYRQALGQGPEFLTYFNYEAQQDKSGLPNDRFSAERPEGSISTLTIQRTEQRDSAMYRCASSLTGYEQFFGPGTRLTVL.

This clone was picked up a small number of times. The chain recombines TRBV4-3 with TRBJ2-5; TRBD2 agrees at 9 bases. CDR1 and CDR2 (germline): LGHNA, YSLEER. This CDR3 region has 17 residues. The trim removed 0 bases at V and 7 bases at J, leaving 12 bases unmatched. CDR3 DNA sequence: TGCGCCAGCAGCCAAGATGGGCTAGCGGGGACAAAGGGGACCCAGTACTTC. This encodes CASSQDGLAGTKGTQYF.

J is TRBJ2-2 and V is TRBV6-5; D is ambiguous. The CDR3 runs to 13 residues. V lost 6 bases and J lost 4, with 9 bases in between. The germline V gene has CDR1 MNHEY and CDR2 SVGAGI. The CDR3, as DNA: TGTGCCAGCAGGAGACGGACCACCGGGGAGCTGTTTTTT. Translation: CASRRRTTGELFF.

This clone was counted between two and nine times. V gene TRBV10-1 combines with J gene TRBJ1-5, with D hard to call. V was clipped by 4 bases and J by 2 bases, with 6 bases between them. The length of the CDR3 is 13 residues. CDR1 and CDR2 from the germline V gene are WNHNN and SYGVQD (reference sequence). This CDR3 is CASSADGNQPQHF. The CDR3 DNA reads TGCGCCAGCAGTGCCGACGGCAATCAGCCCCAGCATTTT.

V usage is TRBV7-2 and J usage is TRBJ1-6; a possible D gene is TRBD1 (5 bases). This CDR3 has 13 amino acids. Germline assignment: CDR1 SGHTA and CDR2 FQGNSA. Trimming took off 7 bases at V and 9 bases at J, with 13 bases between the two ends. Here the CDR3 DNA reads TGTGCCAGCACAGAAACAGGAGGTTCACCCCTCCACTTT. Translated, it gives CASTETGGSPLHF.

The rearrangement links TRBV6-5 to TRBJ1-4; 9 bases fit TRBD1. Germline lookup yields CDR1 MNHEY and CDR2 SVGAGI. V shed 6 bases and J 8 bases; nucleotides not matched to a gene: 10. The length of the CDR3 is 15 residues. CDR3 in amino acids: CASRPWTGEGEKLFF. The CDR3 coding sequence is TGTGCCAGCAGACCATGGACAGGGGAAGGAGAAAAACTGTTTTTT.

The chain carries TRBV15 and TRBJ2-5; TRBD2 matches at 8 bases. Unmatched junction bases numbered 11, after V lost 5 bases and J lost 6 bases. Germline V gene lookup returns CDR1 LNHNV and CDR2 YYDKDF (reference sequence). The CDR3 loop spans 15 amino acids. CDR3 amino acids: CATSGSSGERKTQYF. In DNA, the CDR3 is TGTGCCACCAGCGGAAGTAGCGGGGAGCGAAAGACCCAGTACTTC.

The chain combines TRBV2 with TRBJ2-6; D remains unclear. CDR3 length: 16 amino acids. Looked up from germline, CDR1 is SNHLY and CDR2 is FYNNEI. Between the trimmed V and J ends, which lost 3 bases and 2 bases, there was a span of 11 bases. The CDR3 is CASSDERKAGANVLTF. As DNA, the CDR3 is TGTGCCAGCAGTGATGAAAGGAAGGCTGGGGCCAACGTCCTGACTTTC.

This sequence joins TRBV5-4 and TRBJ1-2; possibly TRBD1 for D (5 bases). Germline lookup yields CDR1 SGHNT and CDR2 YYREEE (reference sequence). CDR3 size: 14 residues. V lost 4 bases and J lost 1, with 11 bases in between. The CDR3 bases are TGTGCCAGCAGCCCCAGGGCGGATAACTATGGCTACACCTTC. Translating gives CASSPRADNYGYTF.

CDR3 amino acids: CASRGTGYEQYF. The CDR3 DNA is TGTGCCAGCAGGGGGACAGGGTACGAGCAGTACTTC. This sequence joins TRBV2 and TRBJ2-7; 9 nucleotides line up with TRBD1. Germline lookup yields CDR1 SNHLY and CDR2 FYNNEI. This CDR3 is 12 amino acids long. The junction had 1 base not matched to a gene; V was cut back by 6 bases and J by 4 bases. Full variable domain (outside the CDR3, taken from reference TRBV2 and TRBJ2-7): EPEVTQTPSHQVTQMGQEVILRCVPISNHLYFYWYRQILGQKVEFLVSFYNNEISEKSEIFDDQFSVERPDGSNFTLKIRSTKLEDSAMYFCASRGTGYEQYFGPGTRLTVT.

This chain uses TRBV19 with TRBJ1-1; D unresolved. V shed 1 base and J shed 4 bases, with 10 bases lying between them. The CDR3 loop spans 14 amino acids. Germline CDR1 and CDR2: LNHDA and SQIVND (reference sequence). The CDR3 loop reads CASSIGGYGTEAFF. In DNA form, the CDR3 reads TGTGCCAGTAGTATAGGGGGTTATGGCACTGAAGCTTTCTTT.

J is TRBJ1-5 and V is TRBV7-2, with D uncertain. V dropped 0 bases and J dropped 3 bases, with 9 bases sitting between them. CDR1 SGHTA and CDR2 FQGNSA come from the germline V gene. The CDR3 extends over 15 amino acids. Here the CDR3 DNA reads TGTGCCAGCAGCTTAGCGCAGGTGAACAATCAGCCCCAGCATTTT. Its protein product is CASSLAQVNNQPQHF.

The chain is built from TRBV4-1 and TRBJ1-4; no clear D gene. This CDR3 comprises 16 residues. Trimming left V 1 base short and J 0 bases short, with 9 bases between. Germline lookup yields CDR1 MGHRA and CDR2 YSYEKL. As DNA, the CDR3 is TGCGCCAGCAGCCAAGCTTTCGGAGCAACTAATGAAAAACTGTTTTTT. Amino acid sequence: CASSQAFGATNEKLFF.

The V and J genes are TRBV2 and TRBJ1-2; TRBD1 might be the D (5 bases). Germline V gene sequence: CDR1 SNHLY, CDR2 FYNNEI. The CDR3 is made up of 15 amino acids. V gave up 7 bases and J gave up 0 bases, with 15 bases separating them. CDR3 bases: TGTGCCAGCACACAGGAGGTGGGAGCTAACTATGGCTACACCTTC. Its protein product is CASTQEVGANYGYTF.

V and J are TRBV27 and TRBJ2-7; D is unresolved. V lost 0 bases and J lost 2, with 11 bases in between. The length of the CDR3 is 15 residues. Looked up from germline, CDR1 is MNHEY and CDR2 is SMNVEV (reference sequence). This CDR3 is CASSLSGRLAYEQYF. The CDR3 DNA reads TGTGCCAGCAGTTTATCCGGCAGGTTAGCCTACGAGCAGTACTTC.

This chain uses TRBV2 with TRBJ1-1; D not resolved. This CDR3 spans 13 amino acids. V lost 8 bases and J lost 0, with 10 bases in between. Germline V gene lookup returns CDR1 SNHLY and CDR2 FYNNEI. The CDR3: CASGQALNTEAFF. CDR3 nucleotide sequence: TGTGCCAGCGGGCAGGCCCTGAACACTGAAGCTTTCTTT.

The chain recombines TRBV19 with TRBJ2-5; D tentatively fits TRBD1 or TRBD2 (5 bases each). Germline loops: CDR1 LNHDA, CDR2 SQIVND (reference sequence). The germline V and J ends were trimmed by 5 bases and 1 base, with 20 bases remaining between them. CDR3 length: 17 residues. CDR3 loop: CASSPGTGNLAQETQYF. In DNA, the CDR3 is TGTGCCAGTAGTCCCGGGACGGGGAATTTGGCCCAAGAGACCCAGTACTTC. The complete variable domain, with remaining parts taken from reference TRBV19 and TRBJ2-5, reads DGGITQSPKYLFRKEGQNVTLSCEQNLNHDAMYWYRQDPGQGLRLIYYSQIVNDFQKGDIAEGYSVSREKKESFPLTVTSAQKNPTAFYLCASSPGTGNLAQETQYFGPGTRLLVL.

This chain links TRBV4-3 with TRBJ2-3; 10 nucleotides line up with TRBD2. J was trimmed by 0 bases and V by 1 base; bases with no gene match: 7. There are 18 residues in the CDR3. Germline lookup yields CDR1 LGHNA and CDR2 YSLEER. The CDR3 loop reads CASSQGVASGSSTDTQYF. CDR3 in DNA: TGCGCCAGCAGCCAAGGTGTAGCTAGCGGGAGCAGCACAGATACGCAGTATTTT.

This clone has just one count. V and J are TRBV7-2 and TRBJ2-1; D unresolved. The germline V gene has CDR1 SGHTA and CDR2 FQGNSA. The ends were cut back, 4 bases at V and 7 bases at J, with 14 bases in the middle. This CDR3 contains 14 residues. CDR3 in DNA: TGTGCCAGCAGCTCGCAGGCCCTTCGAAATGAGCAGTTCTTC. It codes for CASSSQALRNEQFF.

The rearrangement links TRBV7-9 to TRBJ2-5; 8 nucleotides match TRBD2. With V trimmed by 3 bases and J by 4 bases, 7 bases remained unmatched. The CDR3 spans 15 residues. CDR1 and CDR2 from the germline V gene are SEHNR and FQNEAQ (reference sequence). CDR3 residues: CASSLVTSVPETQYF. DNA of the CDR3: TGTGCCAGCAGCTTGGTGACTAGCGTCCCAGAGACCCAGTACTTC. Looking up the rest from reference TRBV7-9 and TRBJ2-5 gives the full variable domain: DTGVSQNPRHKITKRGQNVTFRCDPISEHNRLYWYRQTLGQGPEFLTYFQNEAQLEKSRLLSDRFSAERPKGSFSTLEIQRTEQGDSAMYLCASSLVTSVPETQYFGPGTRLLVL.

The chain is built from TRBV2 and TRBJ1-2; D is perhaps TRBD1 (5 bases). In germline, CDR1 is SNHLY, CDR2 FYNNEI. The CDR3 sequence is 13 residues long. Here the CDR3 DNA reads TGTGCTCAGCGTAGTCCAGGGATTCATGGCTACACCTTC. This gives the protein CAQRSPGIHGYTF. Full variable domain (missing parts from reference TRBV2 and TRBJ1-2): EPEVTQTPSHQVTQMGQEVILRCVPISNHLYFYWYRQILGQKVEFLVSFYNNEISEKSEIFDDQFSVERPDGSNFTLKIRSTKLEDSAMYFCAQRSPGIHGYTFGSGTRLTVV.

This clone has more than one count but fewer than ten. This sequence joins TRBV7-9 and TRBJ1-6; D unresolved. This CDR3 region has 15 residues. CDR1 and CDR2 (germline): SEHNR, FQNEAQ (reference sequence). V was trimmed by 2 bases and J by 4 bases, leaving 9 bases between them. CDR3 DNA: TGTGCCAGCAGCTTATCTTCACTTTATAATTCACCCCTCCACTTT. Amino acids: CASSLSSLYNSPLHF.

V and J are TRBV7-3 and TRBJ2-7, with a tentative D call TRBD2 (6 bases). From germline, CDR1 is SGHTA and CDR2 FQGTGA. V lost 5 bases and J 4 bases, leaving 12 bases between the germline ends. The CDR3 runs to 13 residues. The CDR3 reads CASSLASEYEQYF. For the CDR3, the DNA is TGTGCCAGCAGCCTCGCTAGCGAATACGAGCAGTACTTC.

The gene calls are TRBV5-6 and TRBJ2-1; D is unresolved. The length of the CDR3 is 13 residues. Per germline, CDR1 SGHDT and CDR2 YYEEEE. Trimming took off 4 bases at V and 6 bases at J, with 11 bases between the two ends. The CDR3 sequence is CASSAQRGNEQFF. CDR3 coding DNA: TGTGCCAGCAGCGCGCAAAGAGGCAATGAGCAGTTCTTC.